This entry lists 30 T cell receptor beta chains sequenced from one sample in a study of blood T cell repertoires in COVID-19. Measured with immunoSEQ multiplex PCR; TCRdb has only the in-frame clones, and not every one. This table has roughly 230,000 clones, over 70% appearing once. Source material: peripheral blood. The source is a man aged 40-49 years with active or convalescent COVID-19.

This chain connects TRBV6-5 to TRBJ1-1; D remains ambiguous. V lost 2 bases, J lost 7 bases, and 14 bases lay in between. Germline CDR1 and CDR2: MNHEY and SVGAGI. The CDR3 length is 14 residues. CDR3: CASSYDLLRSEAFF. Written as DNA, the CDR3 is TGTGCCAGCAGTTACGACCTCTTACGGAGTGAAGCTTTCTTT.

To note about this clone: The junction differs from germline at one of its ends, possibly a read error. This chain joins TRBV6-4 and TRBJ1-2, with D unresolved. The germline gives CDR1 MRHNA, CDR2 SNTAGT. This CDR3 is built from 12 residues. CDR3 bases: TGTGCCAGCAGTGACTCGGGTACAGCAACAGTCTTC. Amino acids: CASSDSGTATVF.

The rearrangement links TRBV7-2 to TRBJ2-7; 10 bases map to TRBD2. Germline loops: CDR1 SGHTA, CDR2 FQGNSA. The CDR3 loop spans 16 amino acids. With 2 bases clipped from V and 3 bases from J, the junction kept 7 bases outside the gene matches. CDR3 sequence: CASSLSGGDSYYEQYF. The CDR3 DNA is TGTGCCAGCAGCTTAAGCGGGGGGGATTCTTACTACGAGCAGTACTTC.

The chain couples TRBV7-6 to TRBJ1-3; D gene ambiguous. The CDR3 totals 16 residues. V dropped 4 bases and J dropped 0 bases, with 13 bases sitting between them. CDR1 SGHVS and CDR2 FNYEAQ come from the germline V gene. CDR3: CASSYAGGVSGNTIYF. The CDR3 DNA reads as TGTGCCAGCAGCTACGCCGGCGGGGTCTCTGGAAACACCATATATTTT.

J is TRBJ2-3 and V is TRBV2; D is perhaps TRBD1 (5 bases). Per germline, CDR1 SNHLY and CDR2 FYNNEI. The CDR3 is 14 amino acids. V was clipped by 4 bases and J by 5 bases, with 13 bases between them. CDR3 sequence (DNA): TGTGCCAGCAGTGCTGTGACAGTACAAGATACGCAGTATTTT. Residues: CASSAVTVQDTQYF.

DNA for the CDR3: TGCGCCAGCAGCCAAGTGTCCGGGACAGGGGCCACAGATACGCAGTATTTT. Protein sequence: CASSQVSGTGATDTQYF. The V call is TRBV4-3, the J call TRBJ2-3; 10 bases fit TRBD1. The CDR3 spans 17 residues. V shed 1 base, J shed 2 bases, and the junction held 6 bases outside the gene matches. The germline V gene has CDR1 LGHNA and CDR2 YSLEER.

The chain employs TRBV11-3 and TRBJ2-7; D unclear. Germline CDR1 and CDR2: SGHNT and YENEEA. CDR3 length: 14 residues. V lost 4 bases, J lost 1 base, and 11 bases lay in between. CDR3 nucleotides: TGTGCCAGCAGCTCCCGAACTGATTCCTACGAGCAGTACTTC. This encodes CASSSRTDSYEQYF. Full variable domain (rest looked up from reference TRBV11-3 and TRBJ2-7): EAGVVQSPRYKIIEKKQPVAFWCNPISGHNTLYWYLQNLGQGPELLIRYENEEAVDDSQLPKDRFSAERLKGVDSTLKIQPAELGDSAVYLCASSSRTDSYEQYFGPGTRLTVT.

The chain links TRBV7-9 to TRBJ1-2, with TRBD1 matching 7 bases. V shed 5 bases and J 8 bases; nucleotides not matched to a gene: 11. Germline values: CDR1 SEHNR, CDR2 FQNEAQ (reference sequence). The CDR3 runs 14 residues. In DNA form, the CDR3 reads TGTGCCAGCAGCCCCCGACAGGGTTTGGTAGGCTACACCTTC. Its translation: CASSPRQGLVGYTF.

The chain recombines TRBV29-1 with TRBJ2-5, with 8 bases fitting TRBD2. CDR1 SQVTM and CDR2 ANQGSEA come from the germline V gene. The CDR3 loop spans 16 amino acids. Trimming removed 5 bases from V and 1 base from J; junction bases left unmatched: 12. Here the CDR3 DNA reads TGCAGCGTTCGTCCTTTACGGGGGGGCCCCCAAGAGACCCAGTACTTC. As protein: CSVRPLRGGPQETQYF. Complete variable domain (other parts from reference TRBV29-1 and TRBJ2-5): SAVISQKPSRDICQRGTSLTIQCQVDSQVTMMFWYRQQPGQSLTLIATANQGSEATYESGFVIDKFPISRPNLTFSTLTVSNMSPEDSSIYLCSVRPLRGGPQETQYFGPGTRLLVL.

The V call is TRBV6-2 or TRBV6-3, the J call TRBJ2-7; D possibly corresponds to TRBD1 (6 bases). CDR3 length: 18 amino acids. V lost 4 bases, J lost 0 bases, and 22 bases lay in between. CDR1 is MNHEY, CDR2 SVGEGT, per germline. DNA for the CDR3: TGTGCCAGCAGTTCTCCCCGAGGGGATAGGGGGAGCTCCTACGAGCAGTACTTC. Protein sequence: CASSSPRGDRGSSYEQYF.

The gene calls are TRBV19 and TRBJ2-6; D may be TRBD1 (5 bases). Germline values: CDR1 LNHDA, CDR2 SQIVND (reference sequence). The ends were cut back, 10 bases at V and 0 bases at J, with 10 bases in the middle. The CDR3 is 14 amino acids. CDR3 residues: CATLDSSGANVLTF. The CDR3 nucleotides read TGTGCCACCCTAGACAGCTCTGGGGCCAACGTCCTGACTTTC. The whole variable domain, remainder taken from reference TRBV19 and TRBJ2-6, is DGGITQSPKYLFRKEGQNVTLSCEQNLNHDAMYWYRQDPGQGLRLIYYSQIVNDFQKGDIAEGYSVSREKKESFPLTVTSAQKNPTAFYLCATLDSSGANVLTFGAGSRLTVL.

This chain joins TRBV5-1 and TRBJ2-1; 9 bases line up with TRBD2. CDR1 and CDR2 from the germline V gene are SGHRS and YFSETQ. CDR3 length: 18 amino acids. V gave up 1 base and J gave up 10 bases; unmatched junction bases: 18. For the CDR3, the DNA is TGCGCCAGCAGCTTGCTCCCTAGCGGGACCCCCTCCATAGAGGAGCAGTTCTTC. Protein: CASSLLPSGTPSIEEQFF.

The rearrangement uses TRBV6-1 and TRBJ1-5, with TRBD1 identical over 7 bases. After removal of 1 base from V and 0 bases from J, the junction contained 3 bases not matched to a gene. From germline, CDR1 is MNHNS and CDR2 SASEGT. CDR3 size: 16 residues. CDR3 sequence: CASSEGQGYSNQPQHF. CDR3 nucleotides: TGTGCCAGCAGTGAAGGACAGGGCTATAGCAATCAGCCCCAGCATTTT.

The DNA of the CDR3 is TGTGCCAGCAGCTTAAGGACAGAGAACACTGAAGCTTTCTTT. Translated: CASSLRTENTEAFF. The chain has TRBV7-9 and TRBJ1-1; D perhaps matches TRBD1 (6 bases). V was clipped by 2 bases and J by 1 base, with 8 bases between them. Germline V lookup: CDR1 SEHNR, CDR2 FQNEAQ (reference sequence). The CDR3 extends over 14 amino acids.

This chain uses TRBV27 with TRBJ1-2, with D perhaps matching TRBD1 (6 bases). Per germline, CDR1 MNHEY and CDR2 SMNVEV (reference sequence). Deletions cut 2 bases from V and 4 bases from J, with 11 bases between. CDR3 size: 14 residues. CDR3 loop: CASSLTGRSYGYTF. The CDR3 DNA is TGTGCCAGCAGTTTAACAGGGCGATCCTATGGCTACACCTTC.

The chain uses TRBV24-1 and TRBJ2-7, with 9 bases matching TRBD2. Germline CDR1 and CDR2: KGHDR and SFDVKD. Germline trimming cut 4 bases from V and 6 bases from J; bases unmatched to any gene: 9. CDR3 length equals 15 residues. In DNA, the CDR3 is TGTGCCACCAGTGAGGCGGCTAGCGGGACTCCCGAGCAGTACTTC. It codes for CATSEAASGTPEQYF.

This chain links TRBV7-8 with TRBJ1-5; 8 nucleotides align to TRBD1. The length of the CDR3 is 16 residues. V trimming: 4 bases; J trimming: 4 bases; junction bases outside the gene matches: 9. CDR1 and CDR2 from the germline V gene are SGHVS and FQNEAQ. The CDR3 DNA sequence: TGTGCCAGCAGCTCCGACGGGACAGGATTTAATCAGCCCCAGCATTTT. As protein: CASSSDGTGFNQPQHF.

The chain couples TRBV19 to TRBJ1-1, with no clear D. Germline V CDR1 and CDR2: LNHDA, SQIVND (reference sequence). V dropped 4 bases and J dropped 1 base, with 10 bases sitting between them. This CDR3 has 14 residues. The CDR3 sequence: CASSTQTSNTEAFF. The CDR3 coding sequence is TGTGCCAGTAGTACGCAGACTTCGAACACTGAAGCTTTCTTT. Combining the CDR3 with reference TRBV19 and TRBJ1-1 gives the whole variable domain DGGITQSPKYLFRKEGQNVTLSCEQNLNHDAMYWYRQDPGQGLRLIYYSQIVNDFQKGDIAEGYSVSREKKESFPLTVTSAQKNPTAFYLCASSTQTSNTEAFFGQGTRLTVV.

The chain combines TRBV24-1 with TRBJ1-3; tentatively, D is TRBD1 (6 bases). The germline V gene has CDR1 KGHDR and CDR2 SFDVKD. V was shortened by 4 bases and J by 4 bases, with 13 bases between the two germline ends. The CDR3 is 15 residues long. The DNA of the CDR3 is TGTGCCACCAGTGACCCGCGGGGGGCGGGAAACACCATATATTTT. This translates into CATSDPRGAGNTIYF.

V and J are TRBV5-1 and TRBJ2-7; maybe TRBD1 (5 bases). The CDR3 loop spans 13 amino acids. CDR1 and CDR2 from the germline V gene are SGHRS and YFSETQ. V was trimmed by 5 bases and J by 3 bases, leaving 12 bases between them. This CDR3 reads CASREGVGYEQYF. CDR3 in DNA: TGCGCCAGCAGGGAAGGGGTGGGCTACGAGCAGTACTTC.

This rearrangement joins TRBV30 to TRBJ2-3; D not resolved. The ends were cut back, 1 base at V and 5 bases at J, with 7 bases in the middle. Germline CDR1 is GTSNPN and CDR2 is SVGIG (reference sequence). This CDR3 comprises 12 residues. The CDR3, as DNA: TGTGCCTGGAGTGCGTCAGGAGATACGCAGTATTTT. It is translated as CAWSASGDTQYF. The full variable domain, with the rest looked up from reference TRBV30 and TRBJ2-3, is SQTIHQWPATLVQPVGSPLSLECTVEGTSNPNLYWYRQAAGRGLQLLFYSVGIGQISSEVPQNLSASRPQDRQFILSSKKLLLSDSGFYLCAWSASGDTQYFGPGTRLTVL.

This clone was seen more than once but under ten times. The chain links TRBV6-4 to TRBJ1-2; 8 positions match TRBD1. Per germline, CDR1 MRHNA and CDR2 SNTAGT. This CDR3 spans 15 amino acids. The ends lost 3 bases at V and 7 bases at J; junction bases unmatched: 10. CDR3 sequence reads: CASSERTGSISGYTF. Here the CDR3 DNA reads TGTGCCAGCAGTGAACGGACAGGGTCTATCTCTGGCTACACCTTC.

This chain connects TRBV14 to TRBJ1-1; no clear D gene. CDR3 length: 12 residues. V was clipped by 0 bases and J by 11 bases, with 10 bases between them. Germline lookup yields CDR1 SGHDN and CDR2 FVKESK. CDR3 coding DNA: TGTGCCAGCAGCCAAGAGCGGTCTGTGGCTTTCTTT. Residues: CASSQERSVAFF. Combining the CDR3 with reference TRBV14 and TRBJ1-1 gives the whole variable domain EAGVTQFPSHSVIEKGQTVTLRCDPISGHDNLYWYRRVMGKEIKFLLHFVKESKQDESGMPNNRFLAERTGGTYSTLKVQPAELEDSGVYFCASSQERSVAFFGQGTRLTVV.

V gene TRBV28 combines with J gene TRBJ1-2, with D maybe TRBD1 (6 bases). Germline V lookup: CDR1 MDHEN, CDR2 SYDVKM. V shed 5 bases and J shed 7 bases, with 17 bases lying between them. The CDR3 sequence is 14 residues long. The CDR3 coding sequence is TGTGCCAGCAGTCCGGGACCGACAGGTACTGGCTACACCTTC. Protein product: CASSPGPTGTGYTF.

The chain uses TRBV7-9 and TRBJ2-7, with D possibly being TRBD2 (6 bases). In germline, CDR1 is SEHNR, CDR2 FQNEAQ (reference sequence). The CDR3 has 15 amino acids. The germline V and J ends were trimmed by 4 bases and 3 bases, with 16 bases remaining between them. In nucleotides, the CDR3 is TGTGCCAGCAGCTACGGATCGTCGGGGGACTACGAGCAGTACTTC. Translation gives CASSYGSSGDYEQYF.

The V gene is TRBV4-1, the J gene TRBJ1-5, with 7 bases fitting TRBD1. The CDR3 has 15 amino acids. CDR1 and CDR2 (germline): MGHRA, YSYEKL. The junction had 3 bases not matched to a gene; V was cut back by 2 bases and J by 2 bases. The CDR3 loop is CASSQSGTGNQPQHF. CDR3 bases: TGCGCCAGCAGCCAATCCGGGACAGGCAATCAGCCCCAGCATTTT.

This clone showed up just a few times. The chain carries TRBV21-1 and TRBJ2-1; TRBD1, the table's D call, was not compared with the DNA. TRBV21-1 is a pseudogene locus. The CDR3 extends over 15 amino acids. The CDR3 DNA follows: TGTGCCAGCAGCAACGGTCGGAACAGGGCCGATGAGCAGTTCTTC. It translates to CASSNGRNRADEQFF.

The V gene is TRBV6-6, the J gene TRBJ1-2; tentative D call: TRBD1 (5 bases). This CDR3 is built from 12 residues. CDR1 is MNHNY, CDR2 SVGAGI, per germline (reference sequence). V lost 5 bases, J lost 6 bases, and 10 bases lay in between. CDR3 residues: CASSQRQNGYTF. CDR3 nucleotide sequence: TGTGCCAGCAGTCAGAGACAGAATGGCTACACCTTC.

The chain combines TRBV19 with TRBJ2-3, with D perhaps matching TRBD2 (7 bases). V lost 8 bases and J lost 2, with 14 bases in between. This CDR3 is built from 14 residues. Germline CDR1 LNHDA, CDR2 SQIVND (reference sequence). CDR3 DNA sequence: TGTGCCAGTTGGGGCGGGGGCTACACAGATACGCAGTATTTT. Translation gives CASWGGGYTDTQYF.

V and J are TRBV27 and TRBJ2-2; 14 positions agree with TRBD2. The CDR3 extends over 18 amino acids. The germline gives CDR1 MNHEY, CDR2 SMNVEV (reference sequence). Losses at the gene ends were 4 bases for V and 0 bases for J; bases not matched to a gene: 4. The CDR3: CASSSGLAGGPNTGELFF. CDR3 nucleotide sequence: TGTGCCAGCAGTTCCGGACTAGCGGGAGGTCCGAACACCGGGGAGCTGTTTTTT.